This T cell receptor (beta chain) comes out of a study of shared clonotypes between healthy human individuals. The study's findings and limits: Though the depth was large, rarefaction showed that sorted-subset sequencing was incomplete.

The V end lost 5 bases, the J end lost 0 bases, and 11 bases lay between the germline ends. The CDR3 consists of 15 residues. Germline V gene data show CDR1 as LNHDA and CDR2 as SQIVND (reference sequence). The test was conducted at deep level. Sorted subsets were amplified in replicate PCRs using 200 ng DNA, around 30,000 T cell genomes. Produced via immunoSEQ multiplex PCR; TCRdb's table is partial and in-frame only. Of a few hundred thousand clones in the sample, about 65% were seen once. In the case of this clone: Its target is unknown.

Sequenced material: memory CD4+ T cells sorted from blood. The sample's subset: CD45RA-negative fraction. The receptor's source is a man aged 25 to 40 in good health. The V call is TRBV19, the J call TRBJ1-3; TRBD1 might be the D (5 bases). CDR3 nucleotide sequence: TGTGCCAGTAGTTCTACAGGATCCTCTGGAAACACCATATATTTT. Residues: CASSSTGSSGNTIYF.